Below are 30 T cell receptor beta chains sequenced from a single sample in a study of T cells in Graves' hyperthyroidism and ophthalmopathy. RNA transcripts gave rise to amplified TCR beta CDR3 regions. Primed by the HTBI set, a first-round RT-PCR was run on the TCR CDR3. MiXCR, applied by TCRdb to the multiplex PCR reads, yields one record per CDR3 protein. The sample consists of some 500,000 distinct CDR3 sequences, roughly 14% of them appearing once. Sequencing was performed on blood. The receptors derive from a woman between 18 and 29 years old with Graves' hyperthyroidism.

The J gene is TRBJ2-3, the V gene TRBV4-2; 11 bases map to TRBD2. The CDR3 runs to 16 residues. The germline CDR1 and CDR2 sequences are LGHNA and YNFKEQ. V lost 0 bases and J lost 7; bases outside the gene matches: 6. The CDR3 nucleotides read TGTGCCAGCAGCCAAGAACTGGGACTAGCGGAGTATACGCAGTATTTT. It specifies CASSQELGLAEYTQYF.

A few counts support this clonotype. The CDR3 nucleotides are TGTGCCAGCAGTGCAGATACTAGCGCAGGGATTGTAGGCGGGGAGCTGTTTTTT. This gives the protein CASSADTSAGIVGGELFF. This chain joins TRBV6-1 and TRBJ2-2, with TRBD2 matching 7 bases. V gave up 4 bases and J gave up 7 bases; unmatched junction bases: 18. Germline CDR1 and CDR2: MNHNS and SASEGT. This CDR3 has 18 amino acids.

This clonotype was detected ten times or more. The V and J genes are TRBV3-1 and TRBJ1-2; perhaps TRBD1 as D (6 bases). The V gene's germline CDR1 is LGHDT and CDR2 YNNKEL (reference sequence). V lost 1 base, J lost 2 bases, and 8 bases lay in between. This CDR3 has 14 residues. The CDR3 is CASSQGQVNYGYTF. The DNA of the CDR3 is TGTGCCAGCAGCCAAGGACAGGTGAACTATGGCTACACCTTC.

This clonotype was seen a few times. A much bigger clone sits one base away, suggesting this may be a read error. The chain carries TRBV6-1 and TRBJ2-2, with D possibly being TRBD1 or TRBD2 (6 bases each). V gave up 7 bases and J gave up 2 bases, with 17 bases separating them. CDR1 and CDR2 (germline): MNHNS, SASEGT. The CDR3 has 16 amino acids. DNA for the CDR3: TGTGCCAGCACCTCGGGGGCCCTCGCAAACACCGGGGAGCTGTTTTTT. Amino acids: CASTSGALANTGELFF.

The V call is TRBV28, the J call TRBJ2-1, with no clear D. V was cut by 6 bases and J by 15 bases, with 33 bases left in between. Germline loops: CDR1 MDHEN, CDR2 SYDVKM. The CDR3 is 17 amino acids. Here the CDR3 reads CASSLGFAGAMNEQLFF. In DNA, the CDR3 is TGTGCCAGCAGCTTAGGTTTTGCCGGAGCGATGAATGAGCAGTTGTTCTTC.

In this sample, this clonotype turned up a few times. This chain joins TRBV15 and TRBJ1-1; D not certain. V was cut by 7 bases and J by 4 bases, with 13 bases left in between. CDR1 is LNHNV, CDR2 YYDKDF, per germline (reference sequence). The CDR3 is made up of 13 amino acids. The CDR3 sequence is CATIHVGSTEAFF. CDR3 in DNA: TGTGCCACCATCCACGTAGGGAGCACTGAAGCTTTCTTT.

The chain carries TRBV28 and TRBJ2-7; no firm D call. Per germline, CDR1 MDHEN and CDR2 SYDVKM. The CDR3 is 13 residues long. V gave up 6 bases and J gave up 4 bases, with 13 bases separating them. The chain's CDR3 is CASSPGQIYEQYF. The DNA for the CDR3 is TGTGCCAGCAGCCCTGGGCAGATTTACGAGCAGTACTTC.

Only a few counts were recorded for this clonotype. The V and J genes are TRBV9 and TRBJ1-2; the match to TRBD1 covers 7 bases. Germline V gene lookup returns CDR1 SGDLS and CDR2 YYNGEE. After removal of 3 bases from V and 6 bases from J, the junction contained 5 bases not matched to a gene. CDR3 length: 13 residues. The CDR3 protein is CASSADRVDGYTF. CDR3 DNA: TGTGCCAGCAGCGCCGACAGGGTCGATGGCTACACCTTC.

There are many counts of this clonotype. This CDR3 reads CASSRSPQGKYGYTF. The CDR3 DNA is TGTGCCAGCAGCCGCTCTCCTCAGGGGAAGTATGGCTACACCTTC. V gene TRBV6-1 combines with J gene TRBJ1-2; a possible D gene is TRBD1 (6 bases). V was shortened by 6 bases and J by 5 bases, with 19 bases between the two germline ends. Germline V gene sequence: CDR1 MNHNS, CDR2 SASEGT. The CDR3 consists of 15 residues.

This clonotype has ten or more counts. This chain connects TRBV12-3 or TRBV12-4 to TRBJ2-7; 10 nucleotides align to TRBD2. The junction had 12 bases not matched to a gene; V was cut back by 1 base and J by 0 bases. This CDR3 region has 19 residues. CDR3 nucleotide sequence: TGTGCCAGCAGTTTAGATCCCGCGCTACTAGCGGGACGCTCCTACGAGCAGTACGTC. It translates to CASSLDPALLAGRSYEQYV.

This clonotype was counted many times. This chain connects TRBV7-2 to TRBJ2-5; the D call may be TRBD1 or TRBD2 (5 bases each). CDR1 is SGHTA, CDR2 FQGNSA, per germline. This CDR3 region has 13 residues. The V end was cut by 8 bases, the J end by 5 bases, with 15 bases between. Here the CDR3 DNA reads TGTGCCAGCGGGGCGGTCGGGAAGGAGACCCAGTACTTC. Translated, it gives CASGAVGKETQYF.

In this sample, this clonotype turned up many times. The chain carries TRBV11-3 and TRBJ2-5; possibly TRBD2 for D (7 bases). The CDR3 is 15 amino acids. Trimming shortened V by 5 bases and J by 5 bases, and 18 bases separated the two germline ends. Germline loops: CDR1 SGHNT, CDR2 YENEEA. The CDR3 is CASSGGGERRETQYF. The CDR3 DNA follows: TGTGCCAGCAGCGGGGGGGGCGAGCGAAGGGAGACCCAGTACTTC.

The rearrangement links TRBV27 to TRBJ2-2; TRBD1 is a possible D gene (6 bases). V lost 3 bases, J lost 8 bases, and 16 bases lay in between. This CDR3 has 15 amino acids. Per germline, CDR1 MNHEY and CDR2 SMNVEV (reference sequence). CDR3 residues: CASSFLDSYQGELFF. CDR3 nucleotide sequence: TGTGCCAGCAGTTTTCTGGACAGCTATCAGGGGGAGCTGTTTTTT.

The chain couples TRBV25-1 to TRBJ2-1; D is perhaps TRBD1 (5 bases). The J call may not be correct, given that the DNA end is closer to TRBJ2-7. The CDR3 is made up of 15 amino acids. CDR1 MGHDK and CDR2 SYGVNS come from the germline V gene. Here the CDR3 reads CASSRVPSQYNEQYF. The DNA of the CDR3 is TGTGCCAGCAGCAGGGTCCCGTCCCAGTACAATGAGCAGTACTTC.

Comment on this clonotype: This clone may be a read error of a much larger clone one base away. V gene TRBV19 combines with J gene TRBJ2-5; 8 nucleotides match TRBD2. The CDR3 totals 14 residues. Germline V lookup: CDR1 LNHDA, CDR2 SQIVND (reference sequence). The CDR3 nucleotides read TGTGCCAGTAGTCCGCGACGGGAGGGAGAGGCCCAGTACTTC. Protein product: CASSPRREGEAQYF.

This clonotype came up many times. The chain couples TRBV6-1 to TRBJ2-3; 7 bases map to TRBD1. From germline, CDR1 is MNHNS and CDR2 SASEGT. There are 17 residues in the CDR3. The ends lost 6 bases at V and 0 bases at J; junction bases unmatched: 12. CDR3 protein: CASRRSGTAISTDTQYF. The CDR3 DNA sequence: TGTGCCAGCAGGCGATCCGGGACAGCAATAAGCACAGATACGCAGTATTTT.

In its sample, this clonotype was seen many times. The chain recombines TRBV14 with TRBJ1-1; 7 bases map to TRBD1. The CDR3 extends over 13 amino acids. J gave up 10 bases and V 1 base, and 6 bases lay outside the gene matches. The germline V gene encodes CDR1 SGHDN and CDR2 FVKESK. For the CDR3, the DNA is TGTGCCAGCAGCCAAGCTACGACAGGGCGAGCTTTCTTT. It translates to CASSQATTGRAFF. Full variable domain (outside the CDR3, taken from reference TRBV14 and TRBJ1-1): EAGVTQFPSHSVIEKGQTVTLRCDPISGHDNLYWYRRVMGKEIKFLLHFVKESKQDESGMPNNRFLAERTGGTYSTLKVQPAELEDSGVYFCASSQATTGRAFFGQGTRLTVV.

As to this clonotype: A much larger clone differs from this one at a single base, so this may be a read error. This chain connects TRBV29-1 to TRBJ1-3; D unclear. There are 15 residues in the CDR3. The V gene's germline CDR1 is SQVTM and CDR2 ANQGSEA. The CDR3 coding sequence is TGCAGCGTACGCCTGCGCGGCCACTCTGGAGACACCATATATTTT. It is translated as CSVRLRGHSGDTIYF.

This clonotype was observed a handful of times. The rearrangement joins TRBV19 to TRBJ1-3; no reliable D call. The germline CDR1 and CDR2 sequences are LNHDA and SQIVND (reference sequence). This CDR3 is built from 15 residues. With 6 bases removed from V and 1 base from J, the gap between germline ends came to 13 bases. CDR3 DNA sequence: TGTGCCAGTAGGGTCCTTGGGTTTTCTGGAAACACCATATATTTT. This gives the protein CASRVLGFSGNTIYF. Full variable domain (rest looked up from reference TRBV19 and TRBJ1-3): DGGITQSPKYLFRKEGQNVTLSCEQNLNHDAMYWYRQDPGQGLRLIYYSQIVNDFQKGDIAEGYSVSREKKESFPLTVTSAQKNPTAFYLCASRVLGFSGNTIYFGEGSWLTVV.

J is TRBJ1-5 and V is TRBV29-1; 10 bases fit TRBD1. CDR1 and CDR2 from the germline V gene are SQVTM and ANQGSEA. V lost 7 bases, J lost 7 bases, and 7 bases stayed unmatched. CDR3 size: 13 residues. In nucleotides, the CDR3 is TGCAGCGCCGGGACAGGGGCCAGGCAGCCCCAGCATTTT. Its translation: CSAGTGARQPQHF.

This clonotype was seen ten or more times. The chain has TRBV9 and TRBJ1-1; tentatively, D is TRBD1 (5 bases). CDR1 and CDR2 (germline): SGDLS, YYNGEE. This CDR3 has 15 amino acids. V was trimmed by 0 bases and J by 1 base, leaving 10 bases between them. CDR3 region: CASSVGGLGNTEAFF. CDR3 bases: TGTGCCAGCAGCGTAGGGGGCCTGGGGAACACTGAAGCTTTCTTT.

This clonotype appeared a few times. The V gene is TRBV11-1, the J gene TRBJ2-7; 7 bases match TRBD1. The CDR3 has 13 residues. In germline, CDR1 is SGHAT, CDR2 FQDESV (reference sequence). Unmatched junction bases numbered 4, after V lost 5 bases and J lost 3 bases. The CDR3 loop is CASSRGTDYEQYV. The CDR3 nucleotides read TGTGCCAGCAGCCGAGGGACAGACTACGAGCAGTACGTC.

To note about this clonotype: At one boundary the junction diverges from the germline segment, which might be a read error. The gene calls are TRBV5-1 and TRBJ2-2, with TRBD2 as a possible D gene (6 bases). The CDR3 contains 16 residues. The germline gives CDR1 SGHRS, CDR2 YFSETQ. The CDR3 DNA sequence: TGCGCCAGCAGCTTAGGAGGGAGATCGAACACCGGGGAGCTGGTTTTT. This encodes CASSLGGRSNTGELVF.

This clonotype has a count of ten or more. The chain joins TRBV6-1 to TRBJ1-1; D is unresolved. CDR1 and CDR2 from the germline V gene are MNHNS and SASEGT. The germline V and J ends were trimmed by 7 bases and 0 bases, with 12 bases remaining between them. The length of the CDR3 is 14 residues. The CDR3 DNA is TGTGCCAGCACCACGGCCGCTATGAACACTGAAGCTTTCTTT. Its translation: CASTTAAMNTEAFF.

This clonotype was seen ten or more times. This chain's CDR3 is CASTSNPDGLFQETQYF. The DNA for the CDR3 is TGTGCCAGCACATCAAATCCGGACGGACTATTCCAAGAGACCCAGTACTTC. This chain connects TRBV2 to TRBJ2-5; TRBD2 is a possible D gene (6 bases). Germline V gives CDR1 SNHLY, CDR2 FYNNEI. The CDR3 sequence is 17 residues long. V was trimmed by 7 bases and J by 1 base, leaving 22 bases between them.

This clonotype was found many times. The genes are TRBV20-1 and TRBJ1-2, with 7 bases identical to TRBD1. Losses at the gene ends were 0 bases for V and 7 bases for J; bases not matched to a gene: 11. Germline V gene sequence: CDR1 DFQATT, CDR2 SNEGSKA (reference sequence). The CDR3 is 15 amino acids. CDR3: CSARDRGQPGGGYTF. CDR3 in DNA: TGCAGTGCTAGAGATAGGGGACAGCCTGGAGGTGGCTACACCTTC.

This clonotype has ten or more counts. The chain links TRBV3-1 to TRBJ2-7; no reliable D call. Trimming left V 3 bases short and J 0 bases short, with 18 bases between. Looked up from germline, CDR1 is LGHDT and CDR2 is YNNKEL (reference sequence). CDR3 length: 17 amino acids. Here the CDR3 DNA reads TGTGCCAGCAGCCAGAAAAGATTATTGGGGTACTCCTACGAGCAGTACGTC. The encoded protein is CASSQKRLLGYSYEQYV.

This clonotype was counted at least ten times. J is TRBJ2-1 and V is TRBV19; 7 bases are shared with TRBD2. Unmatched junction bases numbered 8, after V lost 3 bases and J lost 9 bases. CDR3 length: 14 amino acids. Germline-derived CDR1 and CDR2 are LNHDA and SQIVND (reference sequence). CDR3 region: CASSILAGASEQFF. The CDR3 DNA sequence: TGTGCCAGTAGTATTTTGGCGGGAGCTAGTGAGCAGTTCTTC.

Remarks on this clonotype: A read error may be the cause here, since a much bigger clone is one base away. This CDR3 is CATSLTGVERYV. The DNA for the CDR3 is TGTGCCACCAGCTTGACAGGGGTCGAGCGGTACGTC. The V and J genes are TRBV15 and TRBJ2-7, with TRBD1 identical over 8 bases. CDR3 length: 12 amino acids. The germline V gene has CDR1 LNHNV and CDR2 YYDKDF (reference sequence).

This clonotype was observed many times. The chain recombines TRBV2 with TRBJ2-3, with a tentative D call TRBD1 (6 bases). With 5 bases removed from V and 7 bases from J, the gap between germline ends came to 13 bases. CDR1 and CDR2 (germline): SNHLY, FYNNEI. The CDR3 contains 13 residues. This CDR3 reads CASSLRQDYTQYF. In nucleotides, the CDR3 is TGTGCCAGCAGTTTAAGACAGGATTATACGCAGTATTTT.